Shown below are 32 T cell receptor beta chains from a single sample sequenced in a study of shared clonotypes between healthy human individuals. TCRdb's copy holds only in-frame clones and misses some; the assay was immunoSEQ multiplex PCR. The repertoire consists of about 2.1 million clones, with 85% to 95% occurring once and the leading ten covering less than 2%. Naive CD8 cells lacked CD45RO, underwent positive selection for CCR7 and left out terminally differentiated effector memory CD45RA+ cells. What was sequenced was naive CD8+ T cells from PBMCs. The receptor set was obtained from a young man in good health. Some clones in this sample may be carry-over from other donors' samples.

Written as DNA, the CDR3 is TGTGCCAGCAGCTCCTCCTACCGCGATGAGCAGTTCTTC. Translation gives CASSSSYRDEQFF. The V gene is TRBV7-9, the J gene TRBJ2-1; D uncertain. There are 13 residues in the CDR3. Germline loops: CDR1 SEHNR, CDR2 FQNEAQ (reference sequence). V lost 4 bases, J lost 8 bases, and 12 bases lay in between.

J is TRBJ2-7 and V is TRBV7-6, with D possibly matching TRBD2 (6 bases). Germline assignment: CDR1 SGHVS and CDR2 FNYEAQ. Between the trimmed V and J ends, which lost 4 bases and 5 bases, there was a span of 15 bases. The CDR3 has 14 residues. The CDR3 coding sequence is TGTGCCAGCAGCTCAGACCCGGCTAGCGACGAGCAGTACTTC. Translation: CASSSDPASDEQYF. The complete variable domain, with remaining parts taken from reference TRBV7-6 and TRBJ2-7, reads GAGVSQSPRYKVTKRGQDVALRCDPISGHVSLYWYRQALGQGPEFLTYFNYEAQQDKSGLPNDRFSAERPEGSISTLTIQRTEQRDSAMYRCASSSDPASDEQYFGPGTRLTVT.

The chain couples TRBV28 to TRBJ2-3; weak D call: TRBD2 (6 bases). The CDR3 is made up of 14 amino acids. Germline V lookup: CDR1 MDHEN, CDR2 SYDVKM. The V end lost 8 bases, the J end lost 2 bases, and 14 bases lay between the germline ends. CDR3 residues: CASEAGTYTDTQYF. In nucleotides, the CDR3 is TGTGCCAGCGAGGCGGGAACGTACACAGATACGCAGTATTTT.

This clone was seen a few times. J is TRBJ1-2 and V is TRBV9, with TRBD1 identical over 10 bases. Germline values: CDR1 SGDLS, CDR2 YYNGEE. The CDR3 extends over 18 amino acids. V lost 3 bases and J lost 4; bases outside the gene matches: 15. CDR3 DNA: TGTGCCAGCAGCGCAACACCATTGGGGACAGGGGTTTCCTATGGCTACACCTTC. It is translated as CASSATPLGTGVSYGYTF.

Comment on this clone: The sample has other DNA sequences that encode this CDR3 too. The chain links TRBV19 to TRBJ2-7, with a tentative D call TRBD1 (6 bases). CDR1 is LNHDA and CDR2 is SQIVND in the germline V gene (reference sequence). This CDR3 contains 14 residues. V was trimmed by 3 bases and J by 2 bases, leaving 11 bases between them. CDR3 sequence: CASSIRDTTYEQYF. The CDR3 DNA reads TGTGCCAGTAGTATCCGGGACACCACCTACGAGCAGTACTTC.

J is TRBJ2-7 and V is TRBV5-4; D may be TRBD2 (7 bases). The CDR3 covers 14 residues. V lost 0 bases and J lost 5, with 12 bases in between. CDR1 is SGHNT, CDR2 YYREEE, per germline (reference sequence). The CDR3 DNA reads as TGTGCCAGCAGCTTGGCCAGGGGAGGGAACGAGCAGTACTTC. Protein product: CASSLARGGNEQYF.

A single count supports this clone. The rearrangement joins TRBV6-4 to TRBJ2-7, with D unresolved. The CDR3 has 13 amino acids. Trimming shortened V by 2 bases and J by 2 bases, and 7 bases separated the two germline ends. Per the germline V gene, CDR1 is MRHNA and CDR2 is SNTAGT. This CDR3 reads CASSDGPTYEQYF. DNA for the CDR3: TGTGCCAGCAGTGACGGTCCAACCTACGAGCAGTACTTC.

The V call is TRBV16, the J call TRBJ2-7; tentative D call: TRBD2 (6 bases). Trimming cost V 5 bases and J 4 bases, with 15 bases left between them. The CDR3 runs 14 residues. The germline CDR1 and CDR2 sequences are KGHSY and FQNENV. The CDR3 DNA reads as TGTGCCAGCAGCTCGTCGGCTAGCGCATACGAGCAGTACTTC. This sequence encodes CASSSSASAYEQYF.

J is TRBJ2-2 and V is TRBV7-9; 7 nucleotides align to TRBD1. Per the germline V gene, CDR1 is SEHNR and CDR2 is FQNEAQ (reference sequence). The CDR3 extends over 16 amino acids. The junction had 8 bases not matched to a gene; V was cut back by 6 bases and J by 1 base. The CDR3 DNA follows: TGTGCCAGCAGTCCGGCAGACAGGGTGAACACCGGGGAGCTGTTTTTT. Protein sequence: CASSPADRVNTGELFF.

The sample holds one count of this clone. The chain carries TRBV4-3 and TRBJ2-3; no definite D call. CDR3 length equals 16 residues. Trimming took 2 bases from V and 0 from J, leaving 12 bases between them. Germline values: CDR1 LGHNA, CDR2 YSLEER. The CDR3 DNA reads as TGCGCCAGCAGCCAATTGAGTTACAGCAGCACAGATACGCAGTATTTT. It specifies CASSQLSYSSTDTQYF.

The CDR3 sequence: CASRPSGGSTDTQYF. In DNA, the CDR3 is TGTGCCAGCAGGCCTAGCGGGGGTAGCACAGATACGCAGTATTTT. The chain employs TRBV6-6 and TRBJ2-3; 10 positions match TRBD2. The CDR3 loop spans 15 amino acids. V lost 6 bases to trimming and J lost 0 bases; unmatched junction nucleotides: 3. Germline assignment: CDR1 MNHNY and CDR2 SVGAGI (reference sequence).

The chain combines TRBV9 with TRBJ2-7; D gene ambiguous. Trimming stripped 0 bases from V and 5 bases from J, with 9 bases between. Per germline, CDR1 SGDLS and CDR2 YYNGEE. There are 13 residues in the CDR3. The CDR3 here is CASSVGDLNEQYF. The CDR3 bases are TGTGCCAGCAGCGTAGGGGATCTCAACGAGCAGTACTTC.

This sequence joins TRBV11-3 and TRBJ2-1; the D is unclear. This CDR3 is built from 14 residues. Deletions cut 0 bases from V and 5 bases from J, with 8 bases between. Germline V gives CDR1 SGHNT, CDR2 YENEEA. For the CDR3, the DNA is TGTGCCAGCAGCTTAGATATCAGAAACAATGAGCAGTTCTTC. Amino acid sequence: CASSLDIRNNEQFF. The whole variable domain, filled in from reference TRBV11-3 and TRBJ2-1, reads EAGVVQSPRYKIIEKKQPVAFWCNPISGHNTLYWYLQNLGQGPELLIRYENEEAVDDSQLPKDRFSAERLKGVDSTLKIQPAELGDSAVYLCASSLDIRNNEQFFGPGTRLTVL.

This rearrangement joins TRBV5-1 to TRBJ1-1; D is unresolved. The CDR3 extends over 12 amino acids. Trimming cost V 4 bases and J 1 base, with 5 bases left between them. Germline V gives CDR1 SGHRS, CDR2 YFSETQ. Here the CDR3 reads CASSQPNTEAFF. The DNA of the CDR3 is TGCGCCAGCAGCCAACCGAACACTGAAGCTTTCTTT.

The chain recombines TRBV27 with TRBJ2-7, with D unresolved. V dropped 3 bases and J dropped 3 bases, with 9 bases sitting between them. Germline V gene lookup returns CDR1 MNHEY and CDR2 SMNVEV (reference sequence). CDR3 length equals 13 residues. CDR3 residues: CASSLWIGYEQYF. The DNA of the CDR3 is TGTGCCAGCAGTTTGTGGATCGGCTACGAGCAGTACTTC.

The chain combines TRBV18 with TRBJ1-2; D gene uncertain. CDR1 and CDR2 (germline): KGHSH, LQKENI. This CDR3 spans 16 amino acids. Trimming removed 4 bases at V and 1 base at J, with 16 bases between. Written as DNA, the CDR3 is TGTGCCAGCTCACTGCTCCCCGTAATCTTTAACTATGGCTACACCTTC. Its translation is CASSLLPVIFNYGYTF.

CDR3 in amino acids: CASSLLISGNTIYF. The CDR3 bases are TGTGCCAGCAGTTTGCTTATTTCTGGAAACACCATATATTTT. This chain connects TRBV28 to TRBJ1-3; no definite D call. V dropped 3 bases and J dropped 1 base, with 7 bases sitting between them. CDR1 and CDR2 (germline): MDHEN, SYDVKM. The length of the CDR3 is 14 residues.

DNA for the CDR3: TGTGCCAGCAGTCCAACCCTAGACGGCACAACTAATGAAAAACTGTTTTTT. Translating gives CASSPTLDGTTNEKLFF. The rearrangement links TRBV21-1 to TRBJ1-4. TRBV21-1 is labeled a pseudogene. The length of the CDR3 is 17 residues.

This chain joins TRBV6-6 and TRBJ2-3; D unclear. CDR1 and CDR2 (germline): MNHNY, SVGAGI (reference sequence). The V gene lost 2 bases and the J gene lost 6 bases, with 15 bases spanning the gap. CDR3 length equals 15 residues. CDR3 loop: CASSYGTNGDDTQYF. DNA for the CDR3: TGTGCCAGCAGTTACGGAACCAACGGAGACGATACGCAGTATTTT.

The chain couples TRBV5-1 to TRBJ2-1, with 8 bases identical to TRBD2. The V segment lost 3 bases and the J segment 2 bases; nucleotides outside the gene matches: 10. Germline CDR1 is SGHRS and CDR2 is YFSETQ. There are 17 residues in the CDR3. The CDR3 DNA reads TGCGCCAGCAGCTGGTTTCCGGCGGGAGGAACCTACAATGAGCAGTTCTTC. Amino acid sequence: CASSWFPAGGTYNEQFF. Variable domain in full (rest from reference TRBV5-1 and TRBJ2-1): KAGVTQTPRYLIKTRGQQVTLSCSPISGHRSVSWYQQTPGQGLQFLFEYFSETQRNKGNFPGRFSGRQFSNSRSEMNVSTLELGDSALYLCASSWFPAGGTYNEQFFGPGTRLTVL.

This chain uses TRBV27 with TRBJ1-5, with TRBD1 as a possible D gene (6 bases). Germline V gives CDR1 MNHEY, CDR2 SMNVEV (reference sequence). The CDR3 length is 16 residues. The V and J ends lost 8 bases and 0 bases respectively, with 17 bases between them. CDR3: CASRKQGPDSNQPQHF. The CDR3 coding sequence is TGTGCCAGCCGAAAACAGGGACCCGATAGCAATCAGCCCCAGCATTTT.

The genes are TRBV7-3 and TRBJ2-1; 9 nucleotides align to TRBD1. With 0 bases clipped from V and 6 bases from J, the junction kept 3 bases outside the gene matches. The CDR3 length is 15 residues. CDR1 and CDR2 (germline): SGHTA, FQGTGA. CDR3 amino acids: CASSLTQGAPNEQFF. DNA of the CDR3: TGTGCCAGCAGCTTAACACAGGGGGCGCCCAATGAGCAGTTCTTC. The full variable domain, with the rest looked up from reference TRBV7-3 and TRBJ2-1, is GAGVSQTPSNKVTEKGKYVELRCDPISGHTALYWYRQSLGQGPEFLIYFQGTGAADDSGLPNDRFFAVRPEGSVSTLKIQRTERGDSAVYLCASSLTQGAPNEQFFGPGTRLTVL.

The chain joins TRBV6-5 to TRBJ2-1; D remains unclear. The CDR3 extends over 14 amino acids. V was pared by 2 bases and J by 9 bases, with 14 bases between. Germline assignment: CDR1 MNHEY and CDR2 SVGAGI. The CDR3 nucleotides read TGTGCCAGCAGTTACCCAAACCCCCAGGTTGAGCAGTTCTTC. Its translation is CASSYPNPQVEQFF.

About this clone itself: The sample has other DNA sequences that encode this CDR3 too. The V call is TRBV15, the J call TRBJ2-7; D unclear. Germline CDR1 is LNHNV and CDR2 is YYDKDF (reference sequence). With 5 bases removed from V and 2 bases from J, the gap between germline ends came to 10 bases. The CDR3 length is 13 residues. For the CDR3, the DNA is TGTGCCACCAGCCCCAGCGAGGCCTACGAGCAGTACTTC. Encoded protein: CATSPSEAYEQYF.

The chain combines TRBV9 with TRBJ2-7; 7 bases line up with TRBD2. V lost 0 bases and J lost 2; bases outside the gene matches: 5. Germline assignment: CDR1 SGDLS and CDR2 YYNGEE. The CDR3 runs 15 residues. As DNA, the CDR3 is TGTGCCAGCAGCGTAGGGGGGGGATACCCCTACGAGCAGTACTTC. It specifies CASSVGGGYPYEQYF.

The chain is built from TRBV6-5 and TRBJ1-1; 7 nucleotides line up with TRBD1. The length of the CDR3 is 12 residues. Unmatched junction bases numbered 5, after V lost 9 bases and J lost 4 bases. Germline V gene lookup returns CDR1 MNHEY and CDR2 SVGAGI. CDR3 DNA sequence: TGTGCCAGTAGGGGGCTGGGCACTGAAGCTTTCTTT. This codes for CASRGLGTEAFF.

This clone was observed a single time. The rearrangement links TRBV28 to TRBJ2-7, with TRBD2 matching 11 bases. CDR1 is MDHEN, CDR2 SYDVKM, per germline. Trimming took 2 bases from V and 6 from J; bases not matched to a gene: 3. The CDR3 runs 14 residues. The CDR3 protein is CASSLTSGRVEQYF. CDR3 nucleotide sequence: TGTGCCAGCAGTTTAACTAGCGGGAGAGTCGAGCAGTACTTC.

Here the CDR3 DNA reads TGTGCCAGCAGCCTGGGTTCATACCTTCCCTACGAGCAGTACTTC. It encodes CASSLGSYLPYEQYF. The V gene is TRBV28, the J gene TRBJ2-7; no clear D gene. V lost 6 bases and J 2 bases, leaving 17 bases between the germline ends. The CDR3 extends over 15 amino acids. Germline V CDR1 and CDR2: MDHEN, SYDVKM.

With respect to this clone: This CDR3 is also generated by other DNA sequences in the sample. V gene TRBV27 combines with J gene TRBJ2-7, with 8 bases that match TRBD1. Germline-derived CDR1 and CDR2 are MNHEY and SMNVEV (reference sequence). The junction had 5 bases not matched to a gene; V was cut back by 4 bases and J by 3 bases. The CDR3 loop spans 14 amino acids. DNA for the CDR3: TGTGCCAGCAGTTCCCGGACAGGGAACTACGAGCAGTACTTC. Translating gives CASSSRTGNYEQYF.

The CDR3 DNA sequence: TGTGCCAGCAGTTTATCATGGCTGGGCGCCTACGAGCAGTACTTC. Translating gives CASSLSWLGAYEQYF. The J gene is TRBJ2-7, the V gene TRBV27; no firm D call. This CDR3 spans 15 amino acids. Germline CDR1 and CDR2: MNHEY and SMNVEV (reference sequence). Trimming cost V 0 bases and J 2 bases, with 11 bases left between them.

The CDR3 DNA reads TGTGCCAGCAGCCCATCCCTAGCGGGAGGGGTCGAGCAGTACTTC. It is translated as CASSPSLAGGVEQYF. The chain couples TRBV7-2 to TRBJ2-7, with 12 bases matching TRBD2. The ends lost 5 bases at V and 6 bases at J; junction bases unmatched: 8. The length of the CDR3 is 15 residues. CDR1 SGHTA and CDR2 FQGNSA come from the germline V gene.

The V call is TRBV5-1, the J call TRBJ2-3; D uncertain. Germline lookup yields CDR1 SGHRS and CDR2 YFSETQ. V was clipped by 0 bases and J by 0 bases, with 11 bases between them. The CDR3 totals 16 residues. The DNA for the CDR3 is TGCGCCAGCAGCTTGGATGACTCCTCTAGCACAGATACGCAGTATTTT. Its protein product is CASSLDDSSSTDTQYF.